This TCR beta chain was captured by sequencing in a study of cytomegalovirus exposure and HLA in healthy donors. Study as a whole: Early released data comprised about 90 million unique TCRs from HLA-typed donors. Regarding the study as a whole: In all likelihood, a cluster of highly shared sequence variants was a sequencing artifact. Overall, 164 TCR beta chains were annotated as cytomegalovirus-associated. An analysis was carried out later, and it reportedly showed fewer N-insertions in an Asian-associated ancestry cluster than the approximately 660-donor mean.

Amplification used 60 Vbeta primers and 13 Jbeta primers. TCRdb's table, derived via immunoSEQ multiplex PCR, lists solely in-frame clones and lacks some. Of tens of thousands of clones in the sample, around 70% were seen once. This clone turned up a few times. The antigen remains unidentified. Sequencing was carried out using PBMCs. The clonotype comes from a woman aged 50 to 65 in good health and CMV-seronegative.

CDR3 coding DNA: TGTGCCAGCATCCCGGACAGGGGGCGGCGTCAGCCCCAGCATTTT. Translation: CASIPDRGRRQPQHF. This sequence joins TRBV28 and TRBJ1-5, with 11 bases fitting TRBD1. V shed 7 bases and J 6 bases; nucleotides not matched to a gene: 8. CDR3 size: 15 residues. Germline-derived CDR1 and CDR2 are MDHEN and SYDVKM.